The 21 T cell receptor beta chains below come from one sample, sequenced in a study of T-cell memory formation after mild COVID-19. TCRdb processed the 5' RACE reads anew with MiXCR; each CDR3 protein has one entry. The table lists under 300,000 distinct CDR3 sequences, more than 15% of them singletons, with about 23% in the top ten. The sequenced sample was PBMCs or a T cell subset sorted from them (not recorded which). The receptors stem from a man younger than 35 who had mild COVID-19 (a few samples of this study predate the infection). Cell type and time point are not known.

As DNA, the CDR3 is TGTGCCAGCAGCCAAGATAGGTCCGGGGATACGCAGTATTTT. The encoded protein is CASSQDRSGDTQYF. The chain employs TRBV4-2 and TRBJ2-3; D gene ambiguous. V was cut by 0 bases and J by 6 bases, with 10 bases left in between. The CDR3 spans 14 residues. Germline V gene sequence: CDR1 LGHNA, CDR2 YNFKEQ.

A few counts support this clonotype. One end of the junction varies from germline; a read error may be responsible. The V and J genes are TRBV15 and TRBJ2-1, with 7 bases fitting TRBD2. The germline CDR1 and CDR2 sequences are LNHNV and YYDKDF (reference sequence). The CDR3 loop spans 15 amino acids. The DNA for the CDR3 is TGTGCCACCACCATCCGGGGGGTCTCCAACAATGAGCAGTTCTTC. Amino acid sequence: CATTIRGVSNNEQFF.

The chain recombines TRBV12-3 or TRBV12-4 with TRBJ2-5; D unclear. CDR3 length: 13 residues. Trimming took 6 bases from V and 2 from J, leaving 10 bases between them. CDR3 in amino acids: CASSYNSQETQYF. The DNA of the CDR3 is TGTGCCAGCAGCTACAACTCACAAGAGACCCAGTACTTC.

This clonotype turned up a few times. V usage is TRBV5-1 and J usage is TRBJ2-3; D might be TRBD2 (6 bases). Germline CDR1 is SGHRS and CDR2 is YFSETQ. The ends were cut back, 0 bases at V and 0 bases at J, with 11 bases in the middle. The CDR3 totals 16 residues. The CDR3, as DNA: TGCGCCAGCAGCTTGGGGGCGGGACGGAGCACAGATACGCAGTATTTT. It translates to CASSLGAGRSTDTQYF.

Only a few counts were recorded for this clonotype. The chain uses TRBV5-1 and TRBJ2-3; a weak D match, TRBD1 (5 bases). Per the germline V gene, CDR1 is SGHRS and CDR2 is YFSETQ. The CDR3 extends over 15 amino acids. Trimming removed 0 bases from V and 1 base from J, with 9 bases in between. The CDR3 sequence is CASSLGQLRTDTQYF. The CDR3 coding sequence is TGCGCCAGCAGCTTGGGACAGCTCCGCACAGATACGCAGTATTTT.

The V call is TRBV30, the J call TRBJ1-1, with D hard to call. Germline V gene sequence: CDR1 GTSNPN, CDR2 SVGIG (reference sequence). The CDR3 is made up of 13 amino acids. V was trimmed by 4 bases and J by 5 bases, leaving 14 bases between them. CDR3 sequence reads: CAWTRSGGTEAFF. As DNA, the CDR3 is TGTGCCTGGACTCGGTCAGGCGGAACTGAAGCTTTCTTT.

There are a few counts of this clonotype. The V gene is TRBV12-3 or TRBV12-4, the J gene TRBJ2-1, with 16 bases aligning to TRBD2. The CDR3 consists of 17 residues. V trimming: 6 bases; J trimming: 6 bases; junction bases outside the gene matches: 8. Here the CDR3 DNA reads TGTGCCAGCAGCTTCGGGACTAGCGGGGGGGTTAGCAATGAGCAGTTCTTC. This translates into CASSFGTSGGVSNEQFF.

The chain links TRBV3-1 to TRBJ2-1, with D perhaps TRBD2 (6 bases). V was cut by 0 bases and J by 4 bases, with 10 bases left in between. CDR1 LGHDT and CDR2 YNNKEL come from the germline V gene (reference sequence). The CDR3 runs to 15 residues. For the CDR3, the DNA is TGTGCCAGCAGCCAAGATACTGGGGGGTACAATGAGCAGTTCTTC. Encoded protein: CASSQDTGGYNEQFF.

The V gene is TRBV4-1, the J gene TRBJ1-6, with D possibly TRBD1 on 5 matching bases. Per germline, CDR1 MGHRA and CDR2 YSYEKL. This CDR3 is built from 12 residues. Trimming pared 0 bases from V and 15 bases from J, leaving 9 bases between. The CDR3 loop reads CASSQEWGDLHF. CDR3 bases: TGCGCCAGCAGCCAAGAGTGGGGGGACCTCCACTTT.

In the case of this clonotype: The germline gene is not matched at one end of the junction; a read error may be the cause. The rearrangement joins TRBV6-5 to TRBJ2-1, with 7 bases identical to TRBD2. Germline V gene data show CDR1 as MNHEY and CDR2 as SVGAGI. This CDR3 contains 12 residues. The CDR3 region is CASSHGGSEPFF. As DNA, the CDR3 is TGTGCCAGCAGCCACGGGGGGTCCGAGCCGTTCTTC.

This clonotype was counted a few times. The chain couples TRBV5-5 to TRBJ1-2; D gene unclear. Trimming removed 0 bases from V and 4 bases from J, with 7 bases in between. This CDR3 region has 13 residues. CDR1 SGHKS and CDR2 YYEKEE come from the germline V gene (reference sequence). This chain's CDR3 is CASSLEPAYGYTF. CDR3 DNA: TGTGCCAGCAGCTTGGAGCCAGCCTATGGCTACACCTTC.

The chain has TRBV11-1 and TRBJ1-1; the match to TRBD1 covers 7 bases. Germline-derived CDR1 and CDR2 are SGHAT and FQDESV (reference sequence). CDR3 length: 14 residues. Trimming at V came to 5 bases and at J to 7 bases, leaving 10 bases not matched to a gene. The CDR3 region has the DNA TGTGCCAGCAGCCCCCTGACAGGGCATAGTGAAGCTTTCTTT. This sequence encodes CASSPLTGHSEAFF.

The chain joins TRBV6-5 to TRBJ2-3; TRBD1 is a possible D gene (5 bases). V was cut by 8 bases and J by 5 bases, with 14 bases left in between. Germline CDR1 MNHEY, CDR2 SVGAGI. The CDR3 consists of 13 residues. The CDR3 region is CASGKRGLDTQYF. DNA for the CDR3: TGTGCCAGCGGGAAAAGGGGCTTAGATACGCAGTATTTT.

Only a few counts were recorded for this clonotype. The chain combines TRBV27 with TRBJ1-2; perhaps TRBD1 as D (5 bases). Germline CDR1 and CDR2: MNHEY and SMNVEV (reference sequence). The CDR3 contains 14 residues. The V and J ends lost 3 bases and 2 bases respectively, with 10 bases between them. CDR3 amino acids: CASSLDRDNYGYTF. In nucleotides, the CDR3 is TGTGCCAGCAGTTTGGACCGGGACAACTATGGCTACACCTTC.

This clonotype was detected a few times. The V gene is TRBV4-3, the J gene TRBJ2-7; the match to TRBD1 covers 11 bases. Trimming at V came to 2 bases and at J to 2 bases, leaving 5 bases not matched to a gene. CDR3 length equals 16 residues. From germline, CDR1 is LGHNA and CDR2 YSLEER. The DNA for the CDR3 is TGCGCCAGCAGCCAATCCGGGACAGGGGGGGCCTACGAGCAGTACGTC. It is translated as CASSQSGTGGAYEQYV.

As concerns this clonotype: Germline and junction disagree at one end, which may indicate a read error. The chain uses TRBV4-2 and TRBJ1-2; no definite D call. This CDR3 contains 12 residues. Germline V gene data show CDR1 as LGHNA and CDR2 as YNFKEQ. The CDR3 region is CASSRTAGGYAF. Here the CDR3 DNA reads TGTGCCAGCAGCCGCACTGCGGGTGGCTACGCCTTC.

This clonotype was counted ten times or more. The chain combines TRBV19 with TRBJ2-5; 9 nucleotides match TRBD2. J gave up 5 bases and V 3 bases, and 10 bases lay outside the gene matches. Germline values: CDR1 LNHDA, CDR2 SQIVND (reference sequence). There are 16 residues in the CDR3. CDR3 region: CASSIRSGGPWETQYF. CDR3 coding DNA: TGTGCCAGTAGTATCCGGAGCGGGGGGCCGTGGGAGACCCAGTACTTC.

Here the CDR3 DNA reads TGCGCCAGCAGCCAAGGAACAGGGTTTGAGACCCAGTACTTC. Translated: CASSQGTGFETQYF. V gene TRBV4-1 combines with J gene TRBJ2-5, with D perhaps matching TRBD1 (6 bases). The germline V and J ends were trimmed by 1 base and 5 bases, with 11 bases remaining between them. This CDR3 contains 14 residues. Per germline, CDR1 MGHRA and CDR2 YSYEKL.

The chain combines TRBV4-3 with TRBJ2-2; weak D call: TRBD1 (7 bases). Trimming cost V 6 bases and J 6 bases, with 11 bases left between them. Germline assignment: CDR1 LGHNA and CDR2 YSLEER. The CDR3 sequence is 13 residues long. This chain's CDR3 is CASRDRRAGELFF. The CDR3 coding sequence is TGCGCCAGCAGGGACAGGAGGGCCGGGGAGCTGTTTTTT.

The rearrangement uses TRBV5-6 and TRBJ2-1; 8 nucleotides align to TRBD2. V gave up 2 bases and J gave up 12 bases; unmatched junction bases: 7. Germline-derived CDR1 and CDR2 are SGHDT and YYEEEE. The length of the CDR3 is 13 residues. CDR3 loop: CASSFSGGPRQFF. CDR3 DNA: TGTGCCAGCAGCTTCAGCGGGGGCCCAAGGCAGTTCTTC.

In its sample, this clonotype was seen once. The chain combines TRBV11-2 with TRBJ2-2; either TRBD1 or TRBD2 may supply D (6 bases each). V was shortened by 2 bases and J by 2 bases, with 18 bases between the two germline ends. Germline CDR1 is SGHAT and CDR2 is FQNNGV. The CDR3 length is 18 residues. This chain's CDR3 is CASSLSLRGALNTGELFF. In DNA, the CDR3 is TGTGCCAGCAGCTTAAGTCTGAGGGGGGCGTTAAACACCGGGGAGCTGTTTTTT. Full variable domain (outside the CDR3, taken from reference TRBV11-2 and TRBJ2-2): EAGVAQSPRYKIIEKRQSVAFWCNPISGHATLYWYQQILGQGPKLLIQFQNNGVVDDSQLPKDRFSAERLKGVDSTLKIQPAKLEDSAVYLCASSLSLRGALNTGELFFGEGSRLTVL.